This TCR beta chain comes out of a study of cytomegalovirus exposure and HLA in healthy donors. Study results and caveats: For presence/absence analyses, sequencing depth was assumed to be roughly uniform across donors. Accounts indicate the classifier identified cytomegalovirus status with strong specificity and sensitivity.

Points on this clone: The antigen is not known.

The study ran its PCR with 60 Vbeta and 13 Jbeta primers. Sequencing used immunoSEQ multiplex PCR; TCRdb keeps in-frame clones, though not all of them. Of about 150,000 clones in the sample, approximately 86% are singletons; the top ten hold nearly 2%. This TCR came from a woman younger than 35 in good health and CMV-seronegative. The sequenced material came from PBMCs.

CDR3: CASQGISYEQYF. The CDR3 coding sequence is TGTGCCAGCCAGGGGATTTCCTACGAGCAGTACTTC. The chain carries TRBV2 and TRBJ2-7; the D gene is possibly TRBD1 (6 bases). The CDR3 loop spans 12 amino acids. Trimming cost V 8 bases and J 1 base, with 9 bases left between them. Germline-derived CDR1 and CDR2 are SNHLY and FYNNEI. Combining the CDR3 with reference TRBV2 and TRBJ2-7 gives the whole variable domain EPEVTQTPSHQVTQMGQEVILRCVPISNHLYFYWYRQILGQKVEFLVSFYNNEISEKSEIFDDQFSVERPDGSNFTLKIRSTKLEDSAMYFCASQGISYEQYFGPGTRLTVT.